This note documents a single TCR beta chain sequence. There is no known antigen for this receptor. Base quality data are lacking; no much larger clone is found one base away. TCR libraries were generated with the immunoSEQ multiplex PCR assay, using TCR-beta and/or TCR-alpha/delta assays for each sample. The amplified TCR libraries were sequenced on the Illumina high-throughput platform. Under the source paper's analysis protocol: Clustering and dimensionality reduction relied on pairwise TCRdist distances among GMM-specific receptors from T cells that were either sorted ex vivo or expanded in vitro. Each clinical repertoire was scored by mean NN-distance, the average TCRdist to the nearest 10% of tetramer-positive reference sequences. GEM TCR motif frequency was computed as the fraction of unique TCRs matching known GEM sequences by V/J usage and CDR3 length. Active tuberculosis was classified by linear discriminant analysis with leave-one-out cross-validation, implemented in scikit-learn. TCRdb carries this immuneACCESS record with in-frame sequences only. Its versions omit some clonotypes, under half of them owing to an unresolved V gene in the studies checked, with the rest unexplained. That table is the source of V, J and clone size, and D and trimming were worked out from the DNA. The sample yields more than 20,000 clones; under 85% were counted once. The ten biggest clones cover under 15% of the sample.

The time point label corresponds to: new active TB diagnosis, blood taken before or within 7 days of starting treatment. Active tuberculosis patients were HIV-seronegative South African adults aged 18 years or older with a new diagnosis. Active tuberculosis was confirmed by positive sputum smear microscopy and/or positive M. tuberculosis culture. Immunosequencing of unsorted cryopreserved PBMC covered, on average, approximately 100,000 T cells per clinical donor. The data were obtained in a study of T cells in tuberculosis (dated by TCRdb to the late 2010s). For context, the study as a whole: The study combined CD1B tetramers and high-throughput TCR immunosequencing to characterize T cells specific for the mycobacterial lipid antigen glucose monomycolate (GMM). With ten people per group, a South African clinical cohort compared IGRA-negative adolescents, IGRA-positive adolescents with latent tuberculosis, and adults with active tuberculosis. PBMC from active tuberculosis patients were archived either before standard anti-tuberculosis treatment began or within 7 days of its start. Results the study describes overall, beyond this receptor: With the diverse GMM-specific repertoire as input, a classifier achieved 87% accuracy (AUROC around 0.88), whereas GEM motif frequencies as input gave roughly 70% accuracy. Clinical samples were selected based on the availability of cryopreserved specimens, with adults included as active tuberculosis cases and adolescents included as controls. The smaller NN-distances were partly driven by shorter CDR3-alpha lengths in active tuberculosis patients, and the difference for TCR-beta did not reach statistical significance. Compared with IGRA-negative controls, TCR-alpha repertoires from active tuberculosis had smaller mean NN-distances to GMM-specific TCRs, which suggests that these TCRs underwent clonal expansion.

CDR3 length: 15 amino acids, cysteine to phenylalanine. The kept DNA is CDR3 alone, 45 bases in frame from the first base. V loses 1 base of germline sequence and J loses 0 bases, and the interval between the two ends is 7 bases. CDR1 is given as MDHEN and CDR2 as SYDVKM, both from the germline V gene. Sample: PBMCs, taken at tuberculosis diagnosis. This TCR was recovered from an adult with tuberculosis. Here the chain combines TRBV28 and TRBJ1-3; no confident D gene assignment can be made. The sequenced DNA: TGTGCCAGCAGTTTATCCACATCCTCTGGAAACACCATATATTTT. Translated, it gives CASSLSTSSGNTIYF.